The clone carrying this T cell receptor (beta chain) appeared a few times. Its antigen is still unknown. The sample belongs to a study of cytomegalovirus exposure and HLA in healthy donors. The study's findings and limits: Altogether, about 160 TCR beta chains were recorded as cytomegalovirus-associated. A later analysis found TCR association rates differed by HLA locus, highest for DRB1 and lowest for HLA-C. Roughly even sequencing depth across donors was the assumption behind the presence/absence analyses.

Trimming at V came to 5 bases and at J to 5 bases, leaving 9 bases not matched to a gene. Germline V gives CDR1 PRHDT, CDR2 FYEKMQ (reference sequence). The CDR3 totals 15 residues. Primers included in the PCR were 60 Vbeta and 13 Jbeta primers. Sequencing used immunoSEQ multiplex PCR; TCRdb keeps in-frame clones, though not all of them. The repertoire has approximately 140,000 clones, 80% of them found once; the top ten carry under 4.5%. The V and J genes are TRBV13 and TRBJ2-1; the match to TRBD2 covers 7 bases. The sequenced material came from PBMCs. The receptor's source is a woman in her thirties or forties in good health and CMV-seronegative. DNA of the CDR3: TGTGCCAGCAGCCGGACTAGTAGCAGGGACAATGAGCAGTTCTTC. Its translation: CASSRTSSRDNEQFF. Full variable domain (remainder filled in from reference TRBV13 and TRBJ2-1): AAGVIQSPRHLIKEKRETATLKCYPIPRHDTVYWYQQGPGQDPQFLISFYEKMQSDKGSIPDRFSAQQFSDYHSELNMSSLELGDSALYFCASSRTSSRDNEQFFGPGTRLTVL.